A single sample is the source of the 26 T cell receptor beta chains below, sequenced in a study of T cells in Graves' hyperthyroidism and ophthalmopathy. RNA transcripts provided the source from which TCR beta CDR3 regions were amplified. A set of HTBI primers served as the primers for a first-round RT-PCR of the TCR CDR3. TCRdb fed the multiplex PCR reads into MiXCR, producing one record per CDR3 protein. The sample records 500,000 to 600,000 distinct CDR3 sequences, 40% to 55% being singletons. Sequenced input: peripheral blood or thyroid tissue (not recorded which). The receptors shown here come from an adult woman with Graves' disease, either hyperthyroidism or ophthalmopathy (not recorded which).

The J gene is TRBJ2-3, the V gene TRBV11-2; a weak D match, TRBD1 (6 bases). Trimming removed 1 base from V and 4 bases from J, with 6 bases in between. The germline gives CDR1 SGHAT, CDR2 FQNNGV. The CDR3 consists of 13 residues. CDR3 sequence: CASSLGTADTQYF. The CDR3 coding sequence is TGTGCCAGCAGCTTAGGGACAGCAGATACGCAGTATTTT.

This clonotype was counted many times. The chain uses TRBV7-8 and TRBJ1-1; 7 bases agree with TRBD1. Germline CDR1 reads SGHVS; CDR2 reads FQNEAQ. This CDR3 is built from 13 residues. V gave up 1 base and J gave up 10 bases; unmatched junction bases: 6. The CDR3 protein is CASSLVVQGGAFF. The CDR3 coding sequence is TGTGCCAGCAGCTTAGTGGTCCAGGGGGGAGCTTTCTTT.

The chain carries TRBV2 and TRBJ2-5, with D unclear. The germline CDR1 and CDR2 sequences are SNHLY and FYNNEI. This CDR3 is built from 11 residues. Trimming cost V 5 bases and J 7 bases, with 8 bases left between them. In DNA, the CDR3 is TGTGCCAGCAGTTCAACCGGGACCCAGTACTTC. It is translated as CASSSTGTQYF.

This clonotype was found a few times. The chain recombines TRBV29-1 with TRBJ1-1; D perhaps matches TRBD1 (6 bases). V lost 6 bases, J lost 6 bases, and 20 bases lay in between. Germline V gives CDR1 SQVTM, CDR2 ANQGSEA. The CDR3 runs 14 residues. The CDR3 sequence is CSVAGVEWVAEAFF. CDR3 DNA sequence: TGCAGCGTAGCAGGGGTCGAGTGGGTCGCTGAAGCTTTCTTT. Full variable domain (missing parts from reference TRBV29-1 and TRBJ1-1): SAVISQKPSRDICQRGTSLTIQCQVDSQVTMMFWYRQQPGQSLTLIATANQGSEATYESGFVIDKFPISRPNLTFSTLTVSNMSPEDSSIYLCSVAGVEWVAEAFFGQGTRLTVV.

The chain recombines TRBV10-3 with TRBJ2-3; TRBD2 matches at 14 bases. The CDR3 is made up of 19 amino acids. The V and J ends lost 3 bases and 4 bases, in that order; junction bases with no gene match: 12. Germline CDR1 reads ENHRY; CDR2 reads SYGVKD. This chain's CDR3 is CAISDPRIGTSGSSDTQYF. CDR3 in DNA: TGTGCCATCAGTGACCCTCGAATAGGGACTAGCGGGAGTTCAGATACGCAGTATTTT.

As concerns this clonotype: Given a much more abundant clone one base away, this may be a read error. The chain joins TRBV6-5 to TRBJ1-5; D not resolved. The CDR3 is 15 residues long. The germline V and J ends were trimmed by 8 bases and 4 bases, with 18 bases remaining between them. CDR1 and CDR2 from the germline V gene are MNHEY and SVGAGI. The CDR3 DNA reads TGTGCCAGCGCCCCATCGCGAGACGGGAATCAGCCCCAGCATTTT. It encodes CASAPSRDGNQPQHF.

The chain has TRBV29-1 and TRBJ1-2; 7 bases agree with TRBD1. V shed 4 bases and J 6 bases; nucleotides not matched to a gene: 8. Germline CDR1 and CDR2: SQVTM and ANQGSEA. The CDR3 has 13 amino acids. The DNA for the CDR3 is TGCAGCGTTGTCCGACAGGGCCGGGATGGCTACACCTTC. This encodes CSVVRQGRDGYTF.

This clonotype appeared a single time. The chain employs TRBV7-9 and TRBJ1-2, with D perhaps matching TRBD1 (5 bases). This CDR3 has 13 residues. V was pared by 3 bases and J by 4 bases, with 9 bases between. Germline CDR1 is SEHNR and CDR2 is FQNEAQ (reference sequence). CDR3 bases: TGTGCCAGCAGCTTTTTGGGGGGCTATGGCTACACCTTC. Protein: CASSFLGGYGYTF. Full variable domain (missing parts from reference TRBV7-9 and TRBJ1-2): DTGVSQNPRHKITKRGQNVTFRCDPISEHNRLYWYRQTLGQGPEFLTYFQNEAQLEKSRLLSDRFSAERPKGSFSTLEIQRTEQGDSAMYLCASSFLGGYGYTFGSGTRLTVV.

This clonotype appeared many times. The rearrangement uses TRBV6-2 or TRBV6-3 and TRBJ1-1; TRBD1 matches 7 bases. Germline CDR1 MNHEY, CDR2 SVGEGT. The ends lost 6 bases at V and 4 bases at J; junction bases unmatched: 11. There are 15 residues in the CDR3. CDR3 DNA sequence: TGTGCCAGCAGAAAGCCAGGGACAGCCACCACTGAAGCTTTCTTT. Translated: CASRKPGTATTEAFF.

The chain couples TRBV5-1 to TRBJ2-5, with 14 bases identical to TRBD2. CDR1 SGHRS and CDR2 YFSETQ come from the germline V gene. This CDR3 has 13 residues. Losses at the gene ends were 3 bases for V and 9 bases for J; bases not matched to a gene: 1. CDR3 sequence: CASSSGLAGAQYF. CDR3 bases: TGCGCCAGCAGCTCGGGACTAGCGGGAGCCCAGTACTTC.

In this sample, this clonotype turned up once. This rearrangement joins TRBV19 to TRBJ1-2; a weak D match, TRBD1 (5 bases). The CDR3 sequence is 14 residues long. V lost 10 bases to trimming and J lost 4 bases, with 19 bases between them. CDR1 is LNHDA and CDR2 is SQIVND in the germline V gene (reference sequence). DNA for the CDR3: TGTGCCACATCCGGGAGAAGGGGCGTCTATGGCTACACCTTC. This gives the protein CATSGRRGVYGYTF.

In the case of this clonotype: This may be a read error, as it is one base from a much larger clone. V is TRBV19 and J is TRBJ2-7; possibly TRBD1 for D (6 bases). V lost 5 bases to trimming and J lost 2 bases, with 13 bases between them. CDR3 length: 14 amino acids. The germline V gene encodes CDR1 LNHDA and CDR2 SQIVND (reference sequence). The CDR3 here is CASSPWTETYEQYF. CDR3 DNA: TGTGCCAGTAGTCCATGGACAGAGACCTACGAGCAGTACTTC.

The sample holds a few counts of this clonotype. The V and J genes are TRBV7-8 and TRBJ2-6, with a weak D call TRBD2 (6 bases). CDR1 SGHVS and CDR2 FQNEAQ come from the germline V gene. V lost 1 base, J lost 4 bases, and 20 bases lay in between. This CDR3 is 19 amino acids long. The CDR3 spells CASSLGGRGGILGANVLTF. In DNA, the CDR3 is TGTGCCAGCAGCTTAGGTGGACGGGGAGGAATATTGGGGGCCAACGTCCTGACTTTC.

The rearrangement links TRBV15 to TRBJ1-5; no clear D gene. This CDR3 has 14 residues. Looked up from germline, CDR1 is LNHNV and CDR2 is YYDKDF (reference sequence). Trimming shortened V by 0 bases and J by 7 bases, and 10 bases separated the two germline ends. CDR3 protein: CATSRDGRVQPQHF. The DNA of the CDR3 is TGTGCCACCAGCAGAGATGGAAGGGTCCAGCCCCAGCATTTT. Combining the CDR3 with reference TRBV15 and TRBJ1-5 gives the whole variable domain DAMVIQNPRYQVTQFGKPVTLSCSQTLNHNVMYWYQQKSSQAPKLLFHYYDKDFNNEADTPDNFQSRRPNTSFCFLDIRSPGLGDTAMYLCATSRDGRVQPQHFGDGTRLSIL.

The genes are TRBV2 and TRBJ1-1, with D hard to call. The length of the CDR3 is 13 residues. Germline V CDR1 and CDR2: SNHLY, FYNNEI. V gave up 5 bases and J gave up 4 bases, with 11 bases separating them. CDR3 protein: CASSFPLGTEAFF. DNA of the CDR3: TGTGCCAGCAGTTTCCCCTTGGGCACTGAAGCTTTCTTT.

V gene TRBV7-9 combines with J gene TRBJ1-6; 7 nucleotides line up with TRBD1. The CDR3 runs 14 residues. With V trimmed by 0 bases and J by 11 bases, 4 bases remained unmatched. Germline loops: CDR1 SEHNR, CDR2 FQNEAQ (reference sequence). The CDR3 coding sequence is TGTGCCAGCAGCTTAGCGGGACAGTCGGCACCCCTCCACTTT. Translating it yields CASSLAGQSAPLHF.

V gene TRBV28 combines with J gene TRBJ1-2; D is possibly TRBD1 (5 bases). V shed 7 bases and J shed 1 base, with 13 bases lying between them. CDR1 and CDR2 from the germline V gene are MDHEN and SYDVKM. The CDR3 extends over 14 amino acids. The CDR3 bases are TGTGCCAGCATTCAGGCAGGGCTTAACTATGGCTACACCTTC. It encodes CASIQAGLNYGYTF.

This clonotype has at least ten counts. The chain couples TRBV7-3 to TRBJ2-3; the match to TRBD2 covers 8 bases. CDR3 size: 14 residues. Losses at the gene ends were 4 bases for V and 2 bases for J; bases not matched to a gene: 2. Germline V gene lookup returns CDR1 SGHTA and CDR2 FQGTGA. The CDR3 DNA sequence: TGTGCCAGCAGCTCAGGACTAGCCACAGATACGCAGTATTTT. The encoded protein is CASSSGLATDTQYF.

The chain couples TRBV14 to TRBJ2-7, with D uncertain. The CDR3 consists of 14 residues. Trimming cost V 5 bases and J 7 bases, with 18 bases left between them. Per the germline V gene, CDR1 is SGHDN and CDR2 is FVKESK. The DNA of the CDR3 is TGTGCCAGCAGCGTGGACGTCCGAATGGGGGAGCAGTACTTC. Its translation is CASSVDVRMGEQYF.

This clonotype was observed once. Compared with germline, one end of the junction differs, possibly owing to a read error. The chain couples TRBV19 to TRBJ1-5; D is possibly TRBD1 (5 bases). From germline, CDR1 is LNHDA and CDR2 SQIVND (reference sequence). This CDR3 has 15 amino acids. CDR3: CASSSVGAENQPQHF. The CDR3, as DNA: TGCGCCAGTAGTTCCGTCGGGGCAGAAAATCAGCCCCAGCATTTT.

The CDR3 nucleotides read TGCAGCGGGGGGGAGTGGGAGACCCAGTACTTC. Protein product: CSGGEWETQYF. The chain combines TRBV29-1 with TRBJ2-5, with D possibly being TRBD2 (6 bases). The CDR3 has 11 residues. Germline assignment: CDR1 SQVTM and CDR2 ANQGSEA. V lost 7 bases and J 5 bases, leaving 11 bases between the germline ends.

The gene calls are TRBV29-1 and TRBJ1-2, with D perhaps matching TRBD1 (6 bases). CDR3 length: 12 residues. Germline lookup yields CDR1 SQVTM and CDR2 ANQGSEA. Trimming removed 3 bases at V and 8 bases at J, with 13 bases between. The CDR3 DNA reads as TGCAGCGTTGAGATTCAGGGGAAAGGCTACACCTTC. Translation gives CSVEIQGKGYTF.

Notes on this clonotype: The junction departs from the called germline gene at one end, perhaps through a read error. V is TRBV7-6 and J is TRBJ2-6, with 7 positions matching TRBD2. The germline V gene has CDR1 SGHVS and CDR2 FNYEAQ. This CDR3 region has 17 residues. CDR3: CASSAPSGITGANVLTF. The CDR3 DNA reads TGTGCCAGCAGCGCCCCGAGCGGGATCACCGGGGCCAACGTCCTGACCTTC.

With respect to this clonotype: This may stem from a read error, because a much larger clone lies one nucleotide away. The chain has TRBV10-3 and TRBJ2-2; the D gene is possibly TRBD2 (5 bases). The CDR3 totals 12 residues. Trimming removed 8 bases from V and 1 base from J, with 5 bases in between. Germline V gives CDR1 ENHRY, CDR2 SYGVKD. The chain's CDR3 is CAIGRNTGELFF. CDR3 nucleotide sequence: TGTGCCATCGGGAGGAACACCGGGGAGCTGTTTTTT.

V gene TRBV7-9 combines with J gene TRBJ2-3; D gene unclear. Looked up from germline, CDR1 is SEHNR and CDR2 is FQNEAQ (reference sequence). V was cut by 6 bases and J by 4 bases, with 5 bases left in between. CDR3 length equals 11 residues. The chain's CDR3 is CASSMPDTQYF. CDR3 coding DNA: TGTGCCAGCAGTATGCCAGATACGCAGTATTTT. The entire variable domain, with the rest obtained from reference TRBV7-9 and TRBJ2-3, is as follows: DTGVSQNPRHKITKRGQNVTFRCDPISEHNRLYWYRQTLGQGPEFLTYFQNEAQLEKSRLLSDRFSAERPKGSFSTLEIQRTEQGDSAMYLCASSMPDTQYFGPGTRLTVL.

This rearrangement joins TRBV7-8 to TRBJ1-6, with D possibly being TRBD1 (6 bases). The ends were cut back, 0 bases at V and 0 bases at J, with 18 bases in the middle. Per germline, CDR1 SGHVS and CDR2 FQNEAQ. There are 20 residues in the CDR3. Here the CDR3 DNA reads TGTGCCAGCAGCTTAGCGGAGGGGGGACCAACGAGCTCCTATAATTCACCCCTCCACTTT. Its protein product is CASSLAEGGPTSSYNSPLHF.